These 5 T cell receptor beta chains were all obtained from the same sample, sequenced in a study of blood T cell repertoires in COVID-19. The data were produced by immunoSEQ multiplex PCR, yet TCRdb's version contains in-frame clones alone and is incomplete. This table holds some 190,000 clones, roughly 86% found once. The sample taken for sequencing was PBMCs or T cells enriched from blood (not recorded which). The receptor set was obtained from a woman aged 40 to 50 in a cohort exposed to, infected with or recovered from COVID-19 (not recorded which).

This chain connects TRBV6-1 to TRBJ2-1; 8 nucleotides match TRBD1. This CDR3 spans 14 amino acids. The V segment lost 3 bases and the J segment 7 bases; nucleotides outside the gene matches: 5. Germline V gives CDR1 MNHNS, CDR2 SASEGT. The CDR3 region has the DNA TGTGCCAGCAGTGAGGACAGGGAAGTAAATGAGCAGTTCTTC. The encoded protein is CASSEDREVNEQFF.

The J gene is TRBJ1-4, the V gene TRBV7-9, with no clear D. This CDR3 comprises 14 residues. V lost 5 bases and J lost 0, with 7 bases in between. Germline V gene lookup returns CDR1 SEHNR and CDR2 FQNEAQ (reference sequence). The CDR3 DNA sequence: TGTGCCAGCAGCCAACGGGCAACTAATGAAAAACTGTTTTTT. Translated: CASSQRATNEKLFF. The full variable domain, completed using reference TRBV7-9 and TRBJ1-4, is DTGVSQNPRHKITKRGQNVTFRCDPISEHNRLYWYRQTLGQGPEFLTYFQNEAQLEKSRLLSDRFSAERPKGSFSTLEIQRTEQGDSAMYLCASSQRATNEKLFFGSGTQLSVL.

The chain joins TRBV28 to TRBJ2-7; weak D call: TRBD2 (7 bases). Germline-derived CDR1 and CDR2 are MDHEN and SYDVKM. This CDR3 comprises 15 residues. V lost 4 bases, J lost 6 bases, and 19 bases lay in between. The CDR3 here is CASSSPSGIGGEQYF. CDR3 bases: TGTGCCAGCAGTTCCCCAAGCGGGATAGGGGGCGAGCAGTACTTC.

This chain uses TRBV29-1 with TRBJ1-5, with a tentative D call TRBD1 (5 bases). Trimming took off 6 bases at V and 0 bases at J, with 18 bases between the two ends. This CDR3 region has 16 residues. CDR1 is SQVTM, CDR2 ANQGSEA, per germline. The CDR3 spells CSVVTGSGDSNQPQHF. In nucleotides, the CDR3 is TGCAGCGTAGTAACAGGATCGGGGGATAGCAATCAGCCCCAGCATTTT.

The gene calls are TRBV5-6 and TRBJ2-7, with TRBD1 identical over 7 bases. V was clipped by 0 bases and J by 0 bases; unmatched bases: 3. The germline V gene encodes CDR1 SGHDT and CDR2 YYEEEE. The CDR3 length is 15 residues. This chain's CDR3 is CASSLGGGASYEQYF. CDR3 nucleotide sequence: TGTGCCAGCAGCTTGGGAGGGGGCGCCTCCTACGAGCAGTACTTC.